The 15 T cell receptor beta chains below all came from one sample that was sequenced in a study of blood T cell repertoires in COVID-19. The data were produced by immunoSEQ multiplex PCR, yet TCRdb's version contains in-frame clones alone and is incomplete. This table has 150,000 or so clones, roughly 79% appearing once. Sequencing was done on a sample of PBMCs or T cells enriched from blood (not recorded which). Receptors originate from a woman aged 50 to 65 who had recovered from COVID-19.

V usage is TRBV20-1 and J usage is TRBJ2-1, with D unclear. V was trimmed by 1 base and J by 8 bases, leaving 6 bases between them. Germline V CDR1 and CDR2: DFQATT, SNEGSKA (reference sequence). This CDR3 is built from 11 residues. CDR3 DNA: TGCAGTGCTAGAGGCCTAGATGAGCAGTTCTTC. It translates to CSARGLDEQFF.

V is TRBV19 and J is TRBJ1-2, with 11 bases that match TRBD1. Germline V gene sequence: CDR1 LNHDA, CDR2 SQIVND (reference sequence). J gave up 7 bases and V 2 bases, and 6 bases lay outside the gene matches. The CDR3 loop spans 15 amino acids. The CDR3 reads CASSITGQGAGGYTF. The CDR3 nucleotides are TGTGCCAGTAGTATAACCGGACAGGGGGCTGGTGGCTACACCTTC.

The chain has TRBV5-1 and TRBJ1-6; D is perhaps TRBD1 (5 bases). Trimming shortened V by 3 bases and J by 0 bases, and 13 bases separated the two germline ends. CDR1 SGHRS and CDR2 YFSETQ come from the germline V gene. This CDR3 has 17 amino acids. The CDR3 protein is CASSSQGPSSYNSPLHF. CDR3 sequence (DNA): TGCGCCAGCAGCTCTCAGGGTCCGAGCTCCTATAATTCACCCCTCCACTTT.

The chain combines TRBV6-2 or TRBV6-3 with TRBJ1-2; perhaps TRBD1 as D (5 bases). V gave up 3 bases and J gave up 3 bases, with 8 bases separating them. Germline V gene data show CDR1 as MNHEY and CDR2 as SVGEGT. The CDR3 is 13 amino acids. The CDR3 reads CASSYSGYYGYTF. CDR3 DNA sequence: TGTGCCAGCAGTTATTCAGGGTACTATGGCTACACCTTC.

The chain is built from TRBV27 and TRBJ2-3; TRBD1 matches at 8 bases. Per the germline V gene, CDR1 is MNHEY and CDR2 is SMNVEV (reference sequence). Trimming at V came to 5 bases and at J to 1 base, leaving 8 bases not matched to a gene. The CDR3 length is 16 residues. The CDR3 nucleotides are TGTGCCAGCAGTAAAAGCATGGACAGGGGCACAGATACGCAGTATTTT. Its protein product is CASSKSMDRGTDTQYF.

This clone was detected only a few times. This chain links TRBV18 with TRBJ1-1; D possibly corresponds to TRBD1 (5 bases). Germline assignment: CDR1 KGHSH and CDR2 LQKENI. V was trimmed by 0 bases and J by 4 bases, leaving 12 bases between them. The length of the CDR3 is 15 residues. This CDR3 reads CASSPPNGGGTEAFF. CDR3 DNA sequence: TGTGCCAGCTCACCACCCAACGGGGGAGGCACTGAAGCTTTCTTT.

In its sample, this clone was seen many times. The chain combines TRBV9 with TRBJ2-1, with TRBD2 identical over 9 bases. CDR3 length: 15 residues. V lost 4 bases and J lost 5; bases outside the gene matches: 7. The V gene's germline CDR1 is SGDLS and CDR2 YYNGEE. The CDR3 bases are TGTGCCAGCAGCCCAAGGACTAGCGTCGACAATGAGCAGTTCTTC. Protein product: CASSPRTSVDNEQFF.

V is TRBV7-9 and J is TRBJ1-5, with D possibly TRBD1 on 6 matching bases. CDR1 and CDR2 (germline): SEHNR, FQNEAQ (reference sequence). This CDR3 spans 16 amino acids. V was pared by 6 bases and J by 4 bases, with 19 bases between. DNA for the CDR3: TGTGCCAGCAGTCACGAATCGGGACACGGAAATCAGCCCCAGCATTTT. Protein product: CASSHESGHGNQPQHF.

CDR3 bases: TGTGCTAGTGGTTTCGGGGGTAACTCCTACGAGCAGTACTTC. It yields the protein CASGFGGNSYEQYF. V usage is TRBV12-5 and J usage is TRBJ2-7, with D possibly TRBD2 on 6 matching bases. The CDR3 is 14 amino acids. CDR1 is LGHNT and CDR2 is FRNRAP in the germline V gene. V gave up 3 bases and J gave up 0 bases, with 9 bases separating them.

The rearrangement joins TRBV30 to TRBJ1-1, with D uncertain. The CDR3 extends over 14 amino acids. V was pared by 2 bases and J by 7 bases, with 17 bases between. Per the germline V gene, CDR1 is GTSNPN and CDR2 is SVGIG (reference sequence). CDR3 sequence reads: CAWSPEASASEAFF. In DNA form, the CDR3 reads TGTGCCTGGAGTCCTGAGGCGAGCGCGAGTGAAGCTTTCTTT.

The chain employs TRBV29-1 and TRBJ1-2, with 7 bases matching TRBD1. CDR1 and CDR2 (germline): SQVTM, ANQGSEA. This CDR3 is built from 14 residues. The ends lost 5 bases at V and 4 bases at J; junction bases unmatched: 10. CDR3 loop: CSVLRQGPTYGYTF. For the CDR3, the DNA is TGCAGCGTTCTCCGACAGGGACCTACCTATGGCTACACCTTC.

This chain connects TRBV6-6 to TRBJ1-5; D unresolved. CDR1 MNHNY and CDR2 SVGAGI come from the germline V gene (reference sequence). Trimming took 5 bases from V and 3 from J, leaving 14 bases between them. The CDR3 has 15 amino acids. In DNA form, the CDR3 reads TGTGCCAGCAGTCCGTCGGGGAGCGTCAATCAGCCCCAGCATTTT. Translated: CASSPSGSVNQPQHF.

The genes are TRBV19 and TRBJ2-3; 7 nucleotides match TRBD2. The germline gives CDR1 LNHDA, CDR2 SQIVND (reference sequence). The CDR3 length is 15 residues. J gave up 6 bases and V 3 bases, and 9 bases lay outside the gene matches. CDR3 loop: CASSIGAGVRDTQYF. The CDR3 coding sequence is TGTGCCAGTAGTATCGGGGCGGGAGTCAGGGATACGCAGTATTTT.

This chain uses TRBV6-1 with TRBJ2-7; TRBD2 matches at 7 bases. Unmatched junction bases numbered 12, after V lost 3 bases and J lost 7 bases. Germline assignment: CDR1 MNHNS and CDR2 SASEGT. This CDR3 spans 15 amino acids. CDR3 loop: CASSEWGSGAAEQYF. CDR3 bases: TGTGCCAGCAGTGAGTGGGGGAGCGGGGCCGCGGAGCAGTACTTC.

In its sample, this clone was seen a few times. The rearrangement links TRBV11-3 to TRBJ1-1, with D unresolved. The V gene's germline CDR1 is SGHNT and CDR2 YENEEA. The CDR3 runs to 15 residues. Trimming took 0 bases from V and 0 from J, leaving 8 bases between them. The CDR3 DNA reads as TGTGCCAGCAGCTTAGAGGGCACGGTGAACACTGAAGCTTTCTTT. The encoded protein is CASSLEGTVNTEAFF.